The 22 T cell receptor beta chains listed next were all sequenced from one sample in a study of shared clonotypes between healthy human individuals. Clones were read by immunoSEQ multiplex PCR, and TCRdb kept only the in-frame ones, dropping some. The sample lists some 2,500,000 clones; 80% to 95% were seen once. The sequencing sample was made of naive CD4+ T cells from PBMCs. The subset denotes: CD45RA+ positively selected. All receptors derive from a man aged 18 to 30 in good health. Some clones in this sample may be carry-over from other donors' samples.

The chain recombines TRBV7-3 with TRBJ2-1; TRBD2 agrees at 8 bases. CDR3 length: 14 residues. The germline V gene encodes CDR1 SGHTA and CDR2 FQGTGA. V shed 0 bases, J shed 6 bases, and the junction held 1 base outside the gene matches. The DNA for the CDR3 is TGTGCCAGCAGCTTAACGACTAGCGCCAATGAGCAGTTCTTC. Residues: CASSLTTSANEQFF.

CDR3 residues: CASSISLGDRGSPSNQPQHF. CDR3 bases: TGTGCCAGTAGTATCTCCTTGGGGGACAGGGGATCCCCTAGCAATCAGCCCCAGCATTTT. The J gene is TRBJ1-5, the V gene TRBV19; TRBD1 matches at 10 bases. This CDR3 is 20 amino acids long. Germline trimming cut 3 bases from V and 0 bases from J; bases unmatched to any gene: 14. Germline V gene sequence: CDR1 LNHDA, CDR2 SQIVND (reference sequence).

The chain couples TRBV11-2 to TRBJ2-7; D ambiguous. Germline V CDR1 and CDR2: SGHAT, FQNNGV. CDR3 length: 13 amino acids. V was clipped by 4 bases and J by 6 bases, with 13 bases between them. Written as DNA, the CDR3 is TGTGCCAGCAGCTCCATTTCAGTCCGCGAGCAGTACTTC. Its protein product is CASSSISVREQYF.

This chain joins TRBV30 and TRBJ1-1; 7 bases line up with TRBD1. V lost 4 bases, J lost 12 bases, and 11 bases stayed unmatched. This CDR3 is 12 amino acids long. CDR1 GTSNPN and CDR2 SVGIG come from the germline V gene (reference sequence). CDR3 loop: CAWKGGDSTSFF. The CDR3, as DNA: TGTGCCTGGAAGGGAGGGGACAGTACATCTTTCTTT.

The rearrangement joins TRBV7-2 to TRBJ2-7; D possibly matches TRBD1 or TRBD2 (5 bases each). CDR3 length: 14 residues. V was cut by 4 bases and J by 9 bases, with 19 bases left in between. The V gene's germline CDR1 is SGHTA and CDR2 FQGNSA. CDR3: CASSSTGTYSGQYF. CDR3 sequence (DNA): TGTGCCAGCAGCTCAACCGGGACCTACTCCGGGCAGTACTTC.

The chain links TRBV4-1 to TRBJ2-2, with 7 bases that match TRBD1. Germline V lookup: CDR1 MGHRA, CDR2 YSYEKL. CDR3 length equals 18 residues. With 1 base clipped from V and 6 bases from J, the junction kept 14 bases outside the gene matches. The CDR3 DNA reads TGCGCCAGCAGCCAAGGCGGAGACAGGGCAGGTGTCGCCGGGGAGCTGTTTTTT. This translates into CASSQGGDRAGVAGELFF.

V usage is TRBV28 and J usage is TRBJ2-3; 10 bases fit TRBD2. The ends lost 5 bases at V and 1 base at J; junction bases unmatched: 3. The germline V gene encodes CDR1 MDHEN and CDR2 SYDVKM. The CDR3 runs to 15 residues. The CDR3 here is CASSRSGRGTDTQYF. The CDR3 region has the DNA TGTGCCAGCAGTCGAAGCGGGAGGGGCACAGATACGCAGTATTTT.

The chain couples TRBV5-1 to TRBJ2-5, with TRBD1 matching over 8 bases. CDR1 is SGHRS, CDR2 YFSETQ, per germline. V shed 2 bases and J 2 bases; nucleotides not matched to a gene: 5. The CDR3 runs to 15 residues. The CDR3 bases are TGCGCCAGCAGCTTTGTGACAGGGGTGCAAGAGACCCAGTACTTC. Translating it yields CASSFVTGVQETQYF.

This rearrangement joins TRBV5-1 to TRBJ1-6; D not certain. CDR3 length: 16 residues. From germline, CDR1 is SGHRS and CDR2 YFSETQ. Trimming shortened V by 0 bases and J by 9 bases, and 16 bases separated the two germline ends. The CDR3 DNA sequence: TGCGCCAGCAGCTTGGCCGAGGCGAGGAATGCTTCACCCCTCCACTTT. This gives the protein CASSLAEARNASPLHF.

Only a few counts were recorded for this clone. The same CDR3 is also encoded by other DNA sequences in this sample. The chain links TRBV5-1 to TRBJ1-5, with D hard to call. This CDR3 is 15 amino acids long. Trimming pared 0 bases from V and 1 base from J, leaving 8 bases between. Germline-derived CDR1 and CDR2 are SGHRS and YFSETQ. In DNA form, the CDR3 reads TGCGCCAGCAGCTTGGTACCGGGAAGCAATCAGCCCCAGCATTTT. This gives the protein CASSLVPGSNQPQHF.

This chain links TRBV27 with TRBJ1-2; 8 bases agree with TRBD1. V trimming: 4 bases; J trimming: 6 bases; junction bases outside the gene matches: 7. Germline loops: CDR1 MNHEY, CDR2 SMNVEV (reference sequence). CDR3 size: 14 residues. The DNA of the CDR3 is TGTGCCAGCAGTTCCCCGAGGACAGGGCATGGCTACACCTTC. Translation gives CASSSPRTGHGYTF.

The rearrangement uses TRBV13 and TRBJ2-5; D gene uncertain. V was trimmed by 0 bases and J by 5 bases, leaving 7 bases between them. This CDR3 is built from 13 residues. From germline, CDR1 is PRHDT and CDR2 FYEKMQ (reference sequence). CDR3 DNA: TGTGCCAGCAGCTTAGGGGGTGTGGAGACCCAGTACTTC. Protein product: CASSLGGVETQYF.

This chain connects TRBV6-5 to TRBJ2-7, with D possibly TRBD2 on 6 matching bases. V lost 4 bases, J lost 2 bases, and 12 bases lay in between. CDR3 length: 14 residues. Germline V gene data show CDR1 as MNHEY and CDR2 as SVGAGI. This CDR3 reads CASSSRDFAYEQYF. DNA of the CDR3: TGTGCCAGCAGTTCTCGGGACTTCGCCTACGAGCAGTACTTC.

The chain combines TRBV25-1 with TRBJ1-6, with TRBD1 matching 7 bases. Germline assignment: CDR1 MGHDK and CDR2 SYGVNS. The CDR3 consists of 15 residues. Germline trimming cut 5 bases from V and 7 bases from J; bases unmatched to any gene: 8. CDR3 nucleotides: TGTGCCAGCAGTAATACAGGGGTTCTAAATTCACCCCTCCACTTT. Translation: CASSNTGVLNSPLHF.

The J gene is TRBJ2-2, the V gene TRBV29-1; D is perhaps TRBD2 (6 bases). Germline V lookup: CDR1 SQVTM, CDR2 ANQGSEA. This CDR3 is 13 amino acids long. The V gene lost 7 bases and the J gene lost 5 bases, with 14 bases spanning the gap. In nucleotides, the CDR3 is TGCAGCGCCCGGGCTAGCGCTACCGGGGAGCTGTTTTTT. This gives the protein CSARASATGELFF.

With respect to this clone: Germline is not matched at one junction end, which may reflect a read error. The J gene is TRBJ2-7, the V gene TRBV6-6; TRBD1 is a possible D gene (6 bases). CDR1 MNHNY and CDR2 SVGAGI come from the germline V gene (reference sequence). This CDR3 is built from 14 residues. DNA for the CDR3: TGTGCCAGCAGGCCCGGCCCAACAGGGAACACCCCAACCTTC. Translated: CASRPGPTGNTPTF.

V is TRBV27 and J is TRBJ2-7, with TRBD2 identical over 12 bases. Germline V gene lookup returns CDR1 MNHEY and CDR2 SMNVEV (reference sequence). V shed 5 bases, J shed 8 bases, and the junction held 13 bases outside the gene matches. CDR3 length equals 16 residues. The DNA of the CDR3 is TGTGCCAGCAGTCCTACAGAGACTAGCGGGAGTAATAAGCAGTACTTC. Encoded protein: CASSPTETSGSNKQYF.

The chain combines TRBV5-1 with TRBJ1-6; D perhaps matches TRBD1 (6 bases). Trimming removed 5 bases from V and 5 bases from J, with 20 bases in between. CDR3 length: 17 amino acids. CDR1 is SGHRS, CDR2 YFSETQ, per germline. The CDR3 DNA follows: TGCGCCAGCAGGTCAGACCGCGGGACAAACAATAATTCACCCCTCCACTTT. It is translated as CASRSDRGTNNNSPLHF.

This rearrangement joins TRBV5-3 to TRBJ2-7, with TRBD2 matching 11 bases. TRBV5-3 is placed among ORFs of uncertain function. The CDR3 loop spans 19 amino acids. Trimming cost V 1 base and J 3 bases; bases outside gene matches: 15. The CDR3 is CARSLKGYLAGGPRYEQYF. The CDR3 nucleotides read TGTGCCAGAAGCTTGAAGGGGTATCTAGCGGGAGGACCCCGCTACGAGCAGTACTTC.

The chain uses TRBV4-2 and TRBJ1-3; the D gene is possibly TRBD1 (6 bases). The V end lost 0 bases, the J end lost 5 bases, and 14 bases lay between the germline ends. This CDR3 comprises 16 residues. The germline V gene encodes CDR1 LGHNA and CDR2 YNFKEQ. The CDR3 loop reads CASSQDLQGIRNTIYF. Here the CDR3 DNA reads TGTGCCAGCAGCCAAGACTTACAGGGAATCCGAAACACCATATATTTT.

This clone was detected only once. The chain employs TRBV6-6 and TRBJ1-4, with D unclear. Germline CDR1 reads MNHNY; CDR2 reads SVGAGI (reference sequence). The germline V and J ends were trimmed by 6 bases and 10 bases, with 12 bases remaining between them. CDR3 size: 12 residues. CDR3 sequence (DNA): TGTGCCAGCAGGAGCACGAGTGGAAAACTGTTTTTT. It codes for CASRSTSGKLFF.

The genes are TRBV6-5 and TRBJ1-2; 11 bases agree with TRBD1. V was clipped by 6 bases and J by 6 bases; unmatched bases: 6. The CDR3 length is 14 residues. Germline lookup yields CDR1 MNHEY and CDR2 SVGAGI. CDR3 in amino acids: CASSRTGGKNGYTF. Written as DNA, the CDR3 is TGTGCCAGCAGCCGGACAGGGGGCAAGAATGGCTACACCTTC.